These T cell receptor beta chains were read from a single sample in a study. Each CDR3 protein is one row after TCRdb ran MiXCR on the 5' RACE reads. The sample includes about 50,000 distinct CDR3 sequences, 25% to 30% seen only once; the top ten take roughly 1.9%. Sequencing was done on a sample of naive CD4+ T cells sorted from blood. The receptors derive from a female donor with breast cancer. The conserved cysteine and the conserved F or W are not part of the CDR3 here. The order of the fields is V gene, J gene, CDR3 protein.

TRBV5-1	TRBJ2-5	ASSDPQGAGETQY
TRBV7-3	TRBJ2-1	ASSSGLSSREQF
TRBV2	TRBJ2-1	ASSEGSYNEQF
TRBV27	TRBJ2-7	ASSHRGQGSYEQY
TRBV28	TRBJ2-6	ASGGANVLT
TRBV20-1	TRBJ1-5	SARDWRSTGSNQPQH
TRBV6-5	TRBJ2-7	ASRAKGEKSIQSNYEQY
TRBV13	TRBJ2-3	ASSFAGGTQY
TRBV6-1	TRBJ2-5	ASGLSLTTQY
TRBV6-6	TRBJ2-7	ASRYRDEQY
TRBV20-1	TRBJ2-1	SARPEKESPRWGEQF
TRBV24-1	TRBJ2-7	ATSDLVGDRGSPYEQY
TRBV7-2	TRBJ1-2	ASTSIQGAYGYT
TRBV29-1	TRBJ2-2	SVGKGAGELF
TRBV30	TRBJ1-6	AWSVGGDSPLH
TRBV7-9	TRBJ1-1	ASSFTGTGASGTEAF
TRBV7-3	TRBJ2-6	ASSPVWSGANVLT
TRBV11-2	TRBJ2-3	ASSLHTDTQY
TRBV6-1	TRBJ2-6	ASSELAGANVLT
TRBV20-1	TRBJ2-2	SARGWQHEGTGELF
TRBV12-3/TRBV12-4	TRBJ1-4	ASSRTGGFEKLF
TRBV27	TRBJ2-7	ASRGTSGRSEQY